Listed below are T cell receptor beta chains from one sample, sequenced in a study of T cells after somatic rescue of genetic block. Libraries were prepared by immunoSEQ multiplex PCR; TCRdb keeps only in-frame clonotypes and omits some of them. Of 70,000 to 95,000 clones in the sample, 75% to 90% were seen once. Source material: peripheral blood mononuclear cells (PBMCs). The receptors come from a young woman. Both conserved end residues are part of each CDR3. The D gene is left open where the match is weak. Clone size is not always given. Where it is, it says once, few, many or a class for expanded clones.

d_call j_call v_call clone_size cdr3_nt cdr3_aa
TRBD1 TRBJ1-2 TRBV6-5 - TGTGCCAGCAGTTACTCGACAGGGCATGGCTACACCTTC CASSYSTGHGYTF
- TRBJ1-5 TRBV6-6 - TGTGCCAGCAGTGAGGACTATAGCAATCAGCCCCAGCATTTT CASSEDYSNQPQHF
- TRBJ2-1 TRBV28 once TGTGCCAGCAGGCTACAGGTGAGCTCCTACAATGAGCAGTTCTTC CASRLQVSSYNEQFF
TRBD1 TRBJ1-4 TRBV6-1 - TGTGCCAGCAGGGCAGGGGGCATGGGTGAAAAACTGTTTTTT CASRAGGMGEKLFF
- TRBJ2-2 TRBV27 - TGTGCCAGCAGTTGGGGGCCTAGCGGCGGGGAGCTGTTTTTT CASSWGPSGGELFF
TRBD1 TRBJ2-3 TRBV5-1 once TGCGCCAGCAGCTACGGGACAGGGGAGGCGTCAGATACGCAGTATTTT CASSYGTGEASDTQYF
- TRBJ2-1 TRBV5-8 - TGTGCCAGCAGCTTCGGGGGGCGTAATGAGCAGTTCTTC CASSFGGRNEQFF
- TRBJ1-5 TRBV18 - TGTGCCAGCTCACGGGGAGGGAATCAGCCCCAGCATTTT CASSRGGNQPQHF
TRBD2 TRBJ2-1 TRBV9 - TGTGCCAGCAGCGTACTAGCGGGGAGCTCCTACAATGAGCAGTTCTTC CASSVLAGSSYNEQFF
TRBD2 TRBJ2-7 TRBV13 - TGTGCCAGCAGCTTAGGTGGGCGGGGGGCTTACGAGCAGTACTTC CASSLGGRGAYEQYF
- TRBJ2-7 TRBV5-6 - TGTGCCAGCAGCTTGCAGGGATCCTCCTACGAGCAGTACTTC CASSLQGSSYEQYF
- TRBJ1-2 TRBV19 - TGTGCCAGTAGTATCTCAGGGGAGGCCAGCTATGGCTACACCTTC CASSISGEASYGYTF
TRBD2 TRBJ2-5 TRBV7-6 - TGTGCCAGCAGCTTGGGCTCTGCGGGAGTAAAAGAGACCCAGTACTTC CASSLGSAGVKETQYF
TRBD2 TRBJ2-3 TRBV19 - TGTGCCAGTAGTATAGGCGGGAGCCCTCGGGATACGCAGTATTTT CASSIGGSPRDTQYF
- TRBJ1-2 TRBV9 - TGTGCCAGCAGCCCTAGTAGGGGGGGCTACACCTTC CASSPSRGGYTF
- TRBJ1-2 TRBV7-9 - TGTGCCAGCAGCTCCGGGCAACAGGAACCAACGGGGTATGGCTACACCTTC CASSSGQQEPTGYGYTF
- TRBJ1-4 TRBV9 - TGTGCCAGCAGCGTAGACATACAGGGCAGGGGAAATGAAAAACTGTTTTTT CASSVDIQGRGNEKLFF